This TCR beta chain is drawn from a study of lymphopenia after photon versus proton radiotherapy. The method was immunoSEQ multiplex PCR; TCRdb's version includes in-frame clones alone and lacks a portion of them. The sample carries 75,000 to 90,000 clones, about four fifths recorded once. The CDR3 is made up of 16 amino acids. Trimming cost V 5 bases and J 6 bases; bases outside gene matches: 14. CDR1 is MRHNA and CDR2 is SNTAGT in the germline V gene. The chain couples TRBV6-4 to TRBJ2-3, with 7 bases lining up with TRBD2. The material sequenced was peripheral blood, taken from a patient treated with proton-based radiotherapy. The TCR was taken from a man aged 55-75 years with pancreatic cancer. CDR3 sequence: CASSLAASGPGDTQYF. The CDR3 DNA reads as TGTGCCAGCAGTCTGGCGGCTAGCGGACCCGGGGATACGCAGTATTTT.